Listed here are 9 T cell receptor beta chains from one sample, sequenced in a study of early T cells in non-severe SARS-CoV-2 infection. TCRdb re-derived calls from the 5' RACE reads in MiXCR, one entry per CDR3 protein. Of roughly 69,000 distinct CDR3 sequences listed, 10% are singletons. The specimen was whole blood, collected at baseline. Receptors originate from an adult who was a healthcare worker with PCR-confirmed SARS-CoV-2 infection or an uninfected control (not recorded which).

This clonotype has a handful of counts. This rearrangement joins TRBV6-6 to TRBJ1-2, with D maybe TRBD1 (5 bases). This CDR3 is built from 15 residues. V dropped 0 bases and J dropped 4 bases, with 12 bases sitting between them. Germline V gene sequence: CDR1 MNHNY, CDR2 SVGAGI (reference sequence). This CDR3 is CASSYSPDNIYGYTF. CDR3 nucleotide sequence: TGTGCCAGCAGTTACTCCCCGGACAACATCTATGGCTACACCTTC.

At least ten counts were recorded for this clonotype. This chain uses TRBV29-1 with TRBJ1-1; D remains ambiguous. Germline values: CDR1 SQVTM, CDR2 ANQGSEA. The CDR3 extends over 12 amino acids. V lost 4 bases and J lost 4, with 10 bases in between. The CDR3 sequence: CSVGEGFTEAFF. The CDR3 coding sequence is TGCAGCGTTGGGGAGGGTTTCACTGAAGCTTTCTTT.

Ten or more counts support this clonotype. This chain uses TRBV20-1 with TRBJ2-2; TRBD1 is a possible D gene (6 bases). Per the germline V gene, CDR1 is DFQATT and CDR2 is SNEGSKA (reference sequence). The CDR3 has 15 residues. Trimming took off 2 bases at V and 0 bases at J, with 10 bases between the two ends. The chain's CDR3 is CSARIRGTNTGELFF. The CDR3 DNA follows: TGCAGTGCTAGAATCAGGGGAACGAACACCGGGGAGCTGTTTTTT.

This clonotype has at least ten counts. This chain links TRBV24-1 with TRBJ2-1, with 10 bases lining up with TRBD2. The V gene end was trimmed by 6 bases and the J gene end by 5 bases; junction bases not matched to a gene: 3. The CDR3 is 14 amino acids. Germline CDR1 KGHDR, CDR2 SFDVKD. CDR3 in DNA: TGTGCCACCAGTACGGGACTAGCGAACAATGAGCAGTTCTTC. Protein product: CATSTGLANNEQFF.

This clonotype was recorded at least ten times. This sequence joins TRBV7-3 and TRBJ1-2, with TRBD1 matching over 12 bases. Germline V gene data show CDR1 as SGHTA and CDR2 as FQGTGA. The V gene end was trimmed by 5 bases and the J gene end by 8 bases; junction bases not matched to a gene: 9. The CDR3 sequence is 15 residues long. This chain's CDR3 is CASSPEGTGGGGYTF. CDR3 sequence (DNA): TGTGCCAGCAGCCCCGAGGGGACAGGGGGCGGAGGCTACACCTTC.

This clonotype has a count of ten or more. The rearrangement joins TRBV6-2 or TRBV6-3 to TRBJ2-3; D gene unclear. V was shortened by 10 bases and J by 1 base, with 9 bases between the two germline ends. The CDR3 covers 12 residues. Germline V CDR1 and CDR2: MNHEY, SVGEGT. The CDR3 is CATSGRTDTQYF. In DNA form, the CDR3 reads TGTGCCACCTCCGGACGCACAGATACGCAGTATTTT.

J is TRBJ2-7 and V is TRBV7-2, with D unresolved. CDR3 length: 14 amino acids. Trimming took off 1 base at V and 2 bases at J, with 9 bases between the two ends. Germline V gene lookup returns CDR1 SGHTA and CDR2 FQGNSA. In DNA form, the CDR3 reads TGTGCCAGCAGCTTAGGTGGAGACCCCTACGAGCAGTACTTC. As protein: CASSLGGDPYEQYF.

In this sample, this clonotype turned up many times. The gene calls are TRBV30 and TRBJ1-1; unclear D gene. V lost 4 bases, J lost 1 base, and 13 bases lay in between. This CDR3 is 14 amino acids long. Germline V CDR1 and CDR2: GTSNPN, SVGIG (reference sequence). The CDR3 loop reads CAWTPTDRNTEAFF. The CDR3 nucleotides read TGTGCCTGGACCCCAACCGACCGGAACACTGAAGCTTTCTTT.

This clonotype was recorded many times. The chain carries TRBV28 and TRBJ2-4; 12 bases are shared with TRBD1. The CDR3 is made up of 16 amino acids. After removal of 7 bases from V and 5 bases from J, the junction contained 9 bases not matched to a gene. The germline V gene encodes CDR1 MDHEN and CDR2 SYDVKM. The CDR3 here is CASTYRGQGAQNIQYF. The CDR3 bases are TGTGCCAGCACCTATAGGGGACAGGGGGCGCAAAACATTCAGTACTTC.